This T cell receptor (beta chain) was retrieved from a study of T cell repertoires in cytomegalovirus infection. V lost 6 bases, J lost 5 bases, and 4 bases stayed unmatched. The CDR3 is made up of 12 amino acids. General study findings and limits: HLA-C-restricted, CMV-specific TCR beta clonotypes were dominant ex vivo. Frequencies of public TCR beta families were cumulated, and this identified carriers of CMV plus the relevant HLA.

Comment on this clonotype: As yet, its antigen is unknown.

One entry per CDR3 protein results from TCRdb running MiXCR on the reads. The sample contains around 430,000 distinct CDR3 sequences, about 44% of which appear only once. The clonotype was recovered from a human donor in good health (CMV status not recorded). Some clones in this sample may be carry-over from other donors' samples. This chain joins TRBV12-3 or TRBV12-4 and TRBJ2-7; the match to TRBD1 covers 7 bases. The source material was cultured PBMCs, sampled from culture after CMV antigen stimulation. As DNA, the CDR3 is TGTGCCAGCAGCAGTACAGGGGACGAGCAGTACTTC. Residues: CASSSTGDEQYF.